This T cell receptor (beta chain) was profiled in a study of T-cell memory formation after mild COVID-19. Whole-study results and caveats: Day 15 to 85 contracting clones showed balanced CD4/CD8; later expanders leaned CD4+. The CD4+ clones that contracted clustered mainly within CM and EM, and the CD8+ clones concentrated in EMRA. Day 37-peaking second-wave clones had unconfirmed SARS-CoV-2 specificity. Pre-infection memory held some responding clones, suggesting pre-existing cross-reactive T cells responded.

The CDR3 consists of 15 residues. The trim removed 7 bases at V and 8 bases at J, leaving 16 bases unmatched. This clonotype was seen more than once but under ten times. The antigen is unknown. TCRdb recomputed calls from the 5' RACE reads with MiXCR, one row per CDR3 protein. The sample records fewer than 400,000 distinct CDR3 sequences, roughly 13% being singletons. The sequenced sample consisted of PBMCs or a T cell subset sorted from them (not recorded which). The TCR comes from a man aged 18-30 years who had mild COVID-19 (a few samples of this study predate the infection). Cell type and time point are not known. The genes are TRBV12-3 or TRBV12-4 and TRBJ1-1; 7 bases agree with TRBD1. The CDR3 nucleotides are TGTGCCAGCACCCGTCGGGACAGTGCCAAACCCGAAGCTTTCTTT. Amino acid sequence: CASTRRDSAKPEAFF.